This T cell receptor (beta chain) was captured in a study of response to subunit inactivated influenza vaccine. TCRdb redid the calling of the RT-PCR reads with MiXCR, one entry per CDR3 protein. The table shows roughly 700,000 distinct CDR3 sequences, with about 14% occurring only once. Findings of the study overall: It was the authors' suggestion that each seasonal influenza vaccination recruits few new T cells.

In regard to this clonotype: No antigen is known for it.

This sequence originates from a man aged 45-65 years who received an inactivated influenza vaccine. Material: PBMCs from blood, obtained 14 days before vaccination.

In nucleotides, the CDR3 is TGTGCCAGCAGCTTAGTACTAGCGGGAGGGCCCTCGGGGGAGACCCAGTACTTC. Encoded protein: CASSLVLAGGPSGETQYF. The chain couples TRBV11-2 to TRBJ2-5, with 13 bases identical to TRBD2. The CDR3 runs 18 residues. V lost 1 base, J lost 5 bases, and 10 bases stayed unmatched. The V gene's germline CDR1 is SGHAT and CDR2 FQNNGV.